A single sample is the source of the 30 T cell receptor beta chains below, sequenced in a study of blood T cell repertoires in COVID-19. Assay: immunoSEQ multiplex PCR; the TCRdb copy retains only in-frame clones and omits some. The repertoire holds roughly 80,000 clones, with approximately 88% as singletons. The sample consisted of peripheral blood. These receptors all stem from a man in his fifties or sixties with active COVID-19.

The rearrangement joins TRBV19 to TRBJ2-1; TRBD2 agrees at 11 bases. CDR1 and CDR2 (germline): LNHDA, SQIVND (reference sequence). This CDR3 has 16 amino acids. With 5 bases clipped from V and 1 base from J, the junction kept 4 bases outside the gene matches. CDR3 DNA: TGTGCCAGTAGTCCCCGGACTAGCGGGTCCTACAATGAGCAGTTCTTC. Translating gives CASSPRTSGSYNEQFF.

The genes are TRBV10-3 and TRBJ2-1, with TRBD2 identical over 12 bases. CDR3 length: 17 residues. Per the germline V gene, CDR1 is ENHRY and CDR2 is SYGVKD. J gave up 9 bases and V 0 bases, and 9 bases lay outside the gene matches. The CDR3 reads CAISESLAGGPFGEQFF. The CDR3 DNA reads as TGTGCCATCAGTGAGTCGCTAGCGGGAGGGCCGTTTGGTGAGCAGTTCTTC.

CDR3 bases: TGTGCCAGCAGCAGAAAGGGGTCGAGGACAGGAGATTTCTATGGCTACACCTTC. As protein: CASSRKGSRTGDFYGYTF. The rearrangement joins TRBV21-1 to TRBJ1-2; TRBD1 is taken as the D call from the table, unchecked against the DNA. TRBV21-1 is a pseudogene segment. CDR3 length equals 18 residues.

The J gene is TRBJ1-1, the V gene TRBV7-2; D might be TRBD1 (5 bases). Germline V CDR1 and CDR2: SGHTA, FQGNSA. The CDR3 spans 13 residues. V lost 6 bases and J lost 0, with 8 bases in between. The DNA of the CDR3 is TGTGCCAGCAGTCCCAGGGTGAACACTGAAGCTTTCTTT. It is translated as CASSPRVNTEAFF.

This chain uses TRBV28 with TRBJ2-2; D is possibly TRBD1 (5 bases). The V gene lost 3 bases and the J gene lost 0 bases, with 11 bases spanning the gap. The CDR3 has 16 amino acids. CDR1 and CDR2 from the germline V gene are MDHEN and SYDVKM. The CDR3 region has the DNA TGTGCCAGCAGTTTCCCGGACATCGCGAACACCGGGGAGCTGTTTTTT. This encodes CASSFPDIANTGELFF.

The genes are TRBV19 and TRBJ1-1; D gene unclear. Looked up from germline, CDR1 is LNHDA and CDR2 is SQIVND (reference sequence). This CDR3 spans 15 amino acids. V was trimmed by 3 bases and J by 0 bases, leaving 11 bases between them. Here the CDR3 reads CASSMPQRLNTEAFF. CDR3 in DNA: TGTGCCAGTAGTATGCCCCAGAGGCTGAACACTGAAGCTTTCTTT.

This clone was counted a single time. The chain uses TRBV5-1 and TRBJ1-4, with 7 bases fitting TRBD1. V dropped 4 bases and J dropped 5; count of bases not matched to a gene: 5. Germline V gene lookup returns CDR1 SGHRS and CDR2 YFSETQ. The CDR3 runs 14 residues. CDR3 residues: CASSQGTENEKLFF. The CDR3 nucleotides are TGCGCCAGCAGCCAAGGGACAGAGAATGAAAAACTGTTTTTT.

This chain links TRBV27 with TRBJ1-2, with 11 bases that match TRBD1. V trimming: 3 bases; J trimming: 3 bases; junction bases outside the gene matches: 9. CDR3 length: 17 residues. CDR1 and CDR2 (germline): MNHEY, SMNVEV (reference sequence). CDR3 region: CASSFGQGAPLDYGYTF. The CDR3 nucleotides are TGTGCCAGCAGTTTCGGACAGGGGGCCCCCCTTGACTATGGCTACACCTTC.

This clone was observed a handful of times. The DNA for the CDR3 is TGTGCCAGCAGCCAATCTCGAACAGAGCTGTTTTTT. Its protein is CASSQSRTELFF. This chain joins TRBV14 and TRBJ2-2; D gene ambiguous. The CDR3 has 12 residues. Trimming removed 2 bases from V and 11 bases from J, with 9 bases in between. Germline loops: CDR1 SGHDN, CDR2 FVKESK.

The chain carries TRBV11-1 and TRBJ2-5; 10 bases are a match to TRBD1. Germline loops: CDR1 SGHAT, CDR2 FQDESV (reference sequence). V lost 5 bases, J lost 5 bases, and 5 bases stayed unmatched. The CDR3 loop spans 14 amino acids. CDR3 in amino acids: CASSRDRGRETQYF. The CDR3 DNA sequence: TGTGCCAGCAGCAGGGACAGGGGTAGGGAGACCCAGTACTTC.

This clone is a singleton in its sample. V is TRBV27 and J is TRBJ1-2; TRBD1 is a possible D gene (5 bases). CDR3 length: 11 amino acids. The V end was cut by 4 bases, the J end by 5 bases, with 5 bases between. CDR1 MNHEY and CDR2 SMNVEV come from the germline V gene (reference sequence). The CDR3 DNA reads TGTGCCAGCAGTTCAGGGTATGGCTACACCTTC. As protein: CASSSGYGYTF.

This sequence joins TRBV5-5 and TRBJ1-1, with a tentative D call TRBD1 (5 bases). Trimming removed 1 base at V and 2 bases at J, with 12 bases between. Germline values: CDR1 SGHKS, CDR2 YYEKEE (reference sequence). This CDR3 contains 15 residues. In DNA form, the CDR3 reads TGTGCCAGCAGCTTGCCCTTGACAGTAAACACTGAAGCTTTCTTT. It encodes CASSLPLTVNTEAFF.

This sequence joins TRBV9 and TRBJ1-1, with D perhaps matching TRBD1 (6 bases). V was shortened by 0 bases and J by 4 bases, with 10 bases between the two germline ends. Germline CDR1 SGDLS, CDR2 YYNGEE. The CDR3 has 14 amino acids. This CDR3 is CASSVGGRGTEAFF. CDR3 nucleotides: TGTGCCAGCAGCGTAGGAGGCAGGGGCACTGAAGCTTTCTTT.

J is TRBJ1-6 and V is TRBV12-3 or TRBV12-4; D not resolved. V shed 3 bases and J shed 10 bases, with 7 bases lying between them. The CDR3 runs to 12 residues. The CDR3 DNA reads as TGTGCCAGCAGTTTTGGGCCCTCACCCCTCCACTTT. Amino acid sequence: CASSFGPSPLHF.

The chain combines TRBV12-5 with TRBJ1-1, with D possibly TRBD1 on 6 matching bases. The CDR3 contains 13 residues. The germline CDR1 and CDR2 sequences are LGHNT and FRNRAP. Trimming stripped 3 bases from V and 1 base from J, with 6 bases between. CDR3 nucleotides: TGTGCTAGTGGTTTACAGGGGAACACTGAAGCTTTCTTT. Protein product: CASGLQGNTEAFF.

This chain connects TRBV7-2 to TRBJ1-1; tentatively, D is TRBD1 (6 bases). Germline CDR1 reads SGHTA; CDR2 reads FQGNSA. There are 14 residues in the CDR3. Trimming shortened V by 4 bases and J by 1 base, and 10 bases separated the two germline ends. CDR3 sequence (DNA): TGTGCCAGCAGCTGGGGGGGGGCGAACACTGAAGCTTTCTTT. Its translation: CASSWGGANTEAFF.

The chain employs TRBV7-8 and TRBJ2-7, with 8 bases fitting TRBD1. The CDR3 totals 16 residues. In germline, CDR1 is SGHVS, CDR2 FQNEAQ. The trim removed 1 base at V and 3 bases at J, leaving 8 bases unmatched. The CDR3 loop reads CASSLGFGDRHYEQYF. The CDR3 nucleotides read TGTGCCAGCAGCTTAGGGTTTGGGGACAGGCACTACGAGCAGTACTTC.

V is TRBV6-5 and J is TRBJ1-5; D perhaps matches TRBD1 (5 bases). Germline assignment: CDR1 MNHEY and CDR2 SVGAGI. With 6 bases removed from V and 4 bases from J, the gap between germline ends came to 10 bases. The CDR3 loop spans 13 amino acids. CDR3 nucleotides: TGTGCCAGCAGAAACGGGGGGAATCAGCCCCAGCATTTT. Amino acids: CASRNGGNQPQHF.

The V gene is TRBV6-4, the J gene TRBJ2-2; the match to TRBD2 covers 8 bases. Germline loops: CDR1 MRHNA, CDR2 SNTAGT. With V trimmed by 2 bases and J by 6 bases, 2 bases remained unmatched. This CDR3 has 14 residues. The CDR3 loop is CASSDDSGAGELFF. DNA for the CDR3: TGTGCCAGCAGTGACGATAGCGGGGCCGGGGAGCTGTTTTTT.

The chain joins TRBV5-4 to TRBJ2-7, with D tentatively TRBD1 (6 bases). The CDR3 extends over 14 amino acids. Looked up from germline, CDR1 is SGHNT and CDR2 is YYREEE (reference sequence). The V end was cut by 3 bases, the J end by 2 bases, with 12 bases between. In nucleotides, the CDR3 is TGTGCCAGCAGCTCATTACAGGGTACCTACGAGCAGTACTTC. This translates into CASSSLQGTYEQYF.

This chain links TRBV7-3 with TRBJ1-2; D remains ambiguous. The CDR3 runs 15 residues. With 0 bases removed from V and 6 bases from J, the gap between germline ends came to 14 bases. CDR1 is SGHTA and CDR2 is FQGTGA in the germline V gene. The CDR3 coding sequence is TGTGCCAGCAGCTTAACGAACGGGATGAAGGATGGCTACACCTTC. It translates to CASSLTNGMKDGYTF.

V gene TRBV9 combines with J gene TRBJ2-1; the D gene is possibly TRBD2 (5 bases). Deletions cut 3 bases from V and 0 bases from J, with 10 bases between. The CDR3 spans 15 residues. Per germline, CDR1 SGDLS and CDR2 YYNGEE. The CDR3, as DNA: TGTGCCAGCAGCGGAACGGGGAGCTCCTACAATGAGCAGTTCTTC. This codes for CASSGTGSSYNEQFF. Based on the CDR3 plus reference TRBV9 and TRBJ2-1, the full variable domain is DSGVTQTPKHLITATGQRVTLRCSPRSGDLSVYWYQQSLDQGLQFLIQYYNGEERAKGNILERFSAQQFPDLHSELNLSSLELGDSALYFCASSGTGSSYNEQFFGPGTRLTVL.

The chain joins TRBV28 to TRBJ1-1; tentatively, D is TRBD1 (5 bases). There are 14 residues in the CDR3. Deletions cut 5 bases from V and 5 bases from J, with 15 bases between. Germline assignment: CDR1 MDHEN and CDR2 SYDVKM. The CDR3 region is CASSLGGFGTEAFF. In DNA form, the CDR3 reads TGTGCCAGCAGTCTGGGGGGGTTCGGGACTGAAGCTTTCTTT.

There are a few counts of this clone. V and J are TRBV6-5 and TRBJ2-7; 8 nucleotides align to TRBD1. The germline gives CDR1 MNHEY, CDR2 SVGAGI. Trimming took 5 bases from V and 3 from J; bases not matched to a gene: 6. The CDR3 consists of 14 residues. In DNA form, the CDR3 reads TGTGCCAGCAGTCGACAGGGGAGACGCTACGAGCAGTACTTC. It codes for CASSRQGRRYEQYF.

This chain uses TRBV18 with TRBJ2-1, with a tentative D call TRBD1 (5 bases). CDR1 and CDR2 from the germline V gene are KGHSH and LQKENI. V lost 5 bases and J lost 5, with 16 bases in between. The CDR3 totals 15 residues. CDR3 sequence reads: CASSKNRLEHNEQFF. DNA of the CDR3: TGTGCCAGCTCAAAGAACAGGCTGGAACACAATGAGCAGTTCTTC.

V usage is TRBV14 and J usage is TRBJ2-3; 11 bases are shared with TRBD2. CDR1 is SGHDN and CDR2 is FVKESK in the germline V gene. Trimming cost V 5 bases and J 6 bases; bases outside gene matches: 10. The CDR3 runs 16 residues. The CDR3 nucleotides read TGTGCCAGCAGCTTATTCAGGCTAGCGGGAGGTGATACGCAGTATTTT. It yields the protein CASSLFRLAGGDTQYF. Supplemented by reference TRBV14 and TRBJ2-3, the full variable domain reads EAGVTQFPSHSVIEKGQTVTLRCDPISGHDNLYWYRRVMGKEIKFLLHFVKESKQDESGMPNNRFLAERTGGTYSTLKVQPAELEDSGVYFCASSLFRLAGGDTQYFGPGTRLTVL.

V gene TRBV27 combines with J gene TRBJ2-7; 8 bases map to TRBD1. The germline V gene has CDR1 MNHEY and CDR2 SMNVEV (reference sequence). This CDR3 is built from 14 residues. The V and J ends lost 3 bases and 2 bases, in that order; junction bases with no gene match: 3. The CDR3 DNA follows: TGTGCCAGCAGTTTCAGGGGGCATACCTACGAGCAGTACTTC. It codes for CASSFRGHTYEQYF.

V and J are TRBV10-3 and TRBJ2-5; TRBD1 is a possible D gene (5 bases). With 2 bases removed from V and 5 bases from J, the gap between germline ends came to 12 bases. The CDR3 runs 14 residues. The germline CDR1 and CDR2 sequences are ENHRY and SYGVKD. CDR3 sequence: CAISEEMGRETQYF. The CDR3 bases are TGTGCCATCAGTGAGGAAATGGGGCGGGAGACCCAGTACTTC.

The J gene is TRBJ2-3, the V gene TRBV28; 9 bases fit TRBD1. The CDR3 spans 14 residues. Germline CDR1 MDHEN, CDR2 SYDVKM. Unmatched junction bases numbered 7, after V lost 6 bases and J lost 6 bases. This chain's CDR3 is CASRDTGGADTQYF. The CDR3 DNA reads TGTGCCAGCAGGGACACAGGGGGCGCGGATACGCAGTATTTT. The full variable domain, rest sourced from reference TRBV28 and TRBJ2-3, is DVKVTQSSRYLVKRTGEKVFLECVQDMDHENMFWYRQDPGLGLRLIYFSYDVKMKEKGDIPEGYSVSREKKERFSLILESASTNQTSMYLCASRDTGGADTQYFGPGTRLTVL.

This clone was counted a single time. This chain joins TRBV4-2 and TRBJ2-3; 9 bases are shared with TRBD2. Germline CDR1 is LGHNA and CDR2 is YNFKEQ. The V and J ends lost 1 base and 5 bases, in that order; junction bases with no gene match: 10. The CDR3 is 17 residues long. Here the CDR3 reads CASSQAGPGLAGDTQYF. CDR3 in DNA: TGTGCCAGCAGCCAAGCCGGACCGGGACTAGCTGGAGATACGCAGTATTTT.